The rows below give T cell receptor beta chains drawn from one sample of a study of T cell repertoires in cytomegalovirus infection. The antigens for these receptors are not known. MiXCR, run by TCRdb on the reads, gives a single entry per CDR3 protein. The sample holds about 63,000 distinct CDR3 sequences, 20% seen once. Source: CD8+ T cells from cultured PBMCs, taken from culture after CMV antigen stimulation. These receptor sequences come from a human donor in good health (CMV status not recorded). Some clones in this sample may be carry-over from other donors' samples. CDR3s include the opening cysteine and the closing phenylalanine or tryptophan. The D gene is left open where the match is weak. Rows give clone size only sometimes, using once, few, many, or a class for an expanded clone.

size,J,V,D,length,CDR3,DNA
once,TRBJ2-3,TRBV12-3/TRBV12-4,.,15,CASSLGARNTDTQYF,TGTGCCAGCAGTCTCGGGGCCCGTAACACAGATACGCAGTATTTT
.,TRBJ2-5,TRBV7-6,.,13,CASSFGNQETQYF,TGTGCCAGCAGCTTCGGGAACCAAGAGACCCAGTACTTC
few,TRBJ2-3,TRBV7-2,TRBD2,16,CASSPGLAGIQDTQYF,TGTGCCAGCAGCCCAGGACTAGCGGGGATTCAAGATACGCAGTATTTT
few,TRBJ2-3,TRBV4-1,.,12,CASSSSADTQYF,TGCGCCAGCAGTTCTTCAGCAGATACGCAGTATTTT
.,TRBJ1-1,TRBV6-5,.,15,CASSYTPNSNTEAFF,TGTGCCAGCAGTTACACGCCTAACTCGAACACTGAAGCTTTCTTT
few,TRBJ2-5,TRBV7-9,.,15,CASSLEAAGSKTQYF,TGTGCCAGCAGCTTAGAGGCCGCGGGTTCGAAGACCCAGTACTTC
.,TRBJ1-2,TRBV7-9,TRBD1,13,CASSGGGGYGYTF,TGTGCCAGCAGCGGAGGGGGCGGCTATGGCTACACCTTC
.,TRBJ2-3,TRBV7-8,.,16,CASTEGGGAGTDTQYF,TGTGCCAGCACCGAGGGAGGCGGGGCGGGCACAGATACGCAGTATTTT
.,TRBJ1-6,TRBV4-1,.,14,CASSQDLRDSPLHF,TGCGCCAGCAGCCAAGATTTGCGGGATTCACCCCTCCACTTT
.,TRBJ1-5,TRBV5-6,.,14,CASSLLQGVQPQHF,TGTGCCAGCAGCTTGTTACAGGGAGTGCAGCCCCAGCATTTT
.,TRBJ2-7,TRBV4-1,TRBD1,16,CASSQDTDRGSYEQYF,TGCGCCAGCAGCCAAGATACCGACAGGGGCTCCTACGAGCAGTACTTC
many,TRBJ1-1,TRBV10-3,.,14,CAISEHAGNTEAFF,TGTGCCATCAGTGAACATGCGGGTAACACTGAAGCTTTCTTT
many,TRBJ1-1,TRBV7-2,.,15,CASSLGRPLNTEAFF,TGTGCCAGCAGCTTAGGAAGGCCCTTGAACACTGAAGCTTTCTTT
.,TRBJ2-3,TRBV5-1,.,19,CASSRPFLTGGRGADTQYF,TGCGCCAGCAGCAGGCCCTTCCTAACGGGTGGTCGTGGGGCAGATACGCAGTATTTT
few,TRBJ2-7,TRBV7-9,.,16,CASIEFKPDKSYEQYF,TGTGCCAGCATCGAATTCAAACCCGACAAGTCCTACGAGCAGTACTTC
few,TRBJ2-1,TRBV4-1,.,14,CASSQDWQGYEQFF,TGCGCCAGCAGCCAAGATTGGCAGGGCTATGAGCAGTTCTTC
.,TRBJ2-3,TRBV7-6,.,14,CASSPMHGSDTQYF,TGTGCCAGCAGCCCGATGCACGGCTCAGATACGCAGTATTTT
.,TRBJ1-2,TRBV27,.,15,CASRNQKSAYYGYTF,TGTGCCAGCAGAAACCAGAAGAGCGCCTACTATGGCTACACCTTC
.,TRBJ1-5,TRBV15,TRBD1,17,CATSRDESRQGDQPQHF,TGTGCCACCAGCAGAGATGAATCTCGACAGGGGGATCAGCCCCAGCATTTT
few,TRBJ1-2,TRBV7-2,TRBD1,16,CASSLTRDSSNYGYTF,TGTGCCAGCAGCCTAACCCGGGACAGCTCTAACTATGGCTACACCTTC
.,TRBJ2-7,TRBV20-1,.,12,CSARDKGYEQYF,TGCAGTGCTAGAGATAAGGGTTACGAGCAGTACTTC
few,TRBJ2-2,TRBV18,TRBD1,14,CASSPTGYTGELFF,TGTGCCAGCTCACCGACAGGGTACACCGGGGAGCTGTTTTTT
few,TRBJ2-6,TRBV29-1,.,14,CSVRSGTGANVLTF,TGCAGCGTTCGATCAGGGACTGGGGCCAACGTCCTGACTTTC
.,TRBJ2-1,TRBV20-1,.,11,CSGDEDNEQFF,TGCAGTGGAGATGAAGACAATGAGCAGTTCTTC
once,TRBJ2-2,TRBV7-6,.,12,CASSTPTGELFF,TGTGCCAGCAGCACACCCACCGGGGAGCTGTTTTTT
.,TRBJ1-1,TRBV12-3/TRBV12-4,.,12,CASSLMSPEAFF,TGTGCCAGCAGTTTAATGTCCCCGGAGGCTTTCTTT